The source of this TCR beta chain is a study of identifying expanded T cells in peripheral blood. The study, taken as a whole, reports: Clone count variance between approximately two-week samples rose with total template count.

Sequencing was performed with immunoSEQ multiplex PCR; in TCRdb, only in-frame clones are kept and a portion is missing. This table holds tens of thousands of clones, 70% to 90% found once. Note on this clone: Its antigen is undetermined.

The CDR3 totals 18 residues. Trimming stripped 3 bases from V and 2 bases from J, with 20 bases between. Germline V gene lookup returns CDR1 LGHNT and CDR2 FRNRAP. This rearrangement joins TRBV12-5 to TRBJ1-5; perhaps TRBD1 as D (6 bases). The sample was blood. The origin of this receptor is a person between 18 and 75 years old in good health. The DNA of the CDR3 is TGTGCTAGTGGTTTTCACAATTACAGGGCTCAGGGCAATCAGCCCCAGCATTTT. It specifies CASGFHNYRAQGNQPQHF.